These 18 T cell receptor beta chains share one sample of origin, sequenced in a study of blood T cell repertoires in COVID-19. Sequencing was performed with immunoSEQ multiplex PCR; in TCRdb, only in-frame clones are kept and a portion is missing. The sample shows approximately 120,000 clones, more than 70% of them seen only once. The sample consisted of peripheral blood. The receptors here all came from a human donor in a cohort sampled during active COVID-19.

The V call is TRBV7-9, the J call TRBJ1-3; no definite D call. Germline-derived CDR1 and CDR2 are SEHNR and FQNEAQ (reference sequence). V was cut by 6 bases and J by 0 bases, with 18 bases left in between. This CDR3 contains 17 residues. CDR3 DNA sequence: TGTGCCAGCAGTCTAACCGAGGGTTTGATCTCTGGAAACACCATATATTTT. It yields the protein CASSLTEGLISGNTIYF. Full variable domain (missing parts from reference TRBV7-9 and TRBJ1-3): DTGVSQNPRHKITKRGQNVTFRCDPISEHNRLYWYRQTLGQGPEFLTYFQNEAQLEKSRLLSDRFSAERPKGSFSTLEIQRTEQGDSAMYLCASSLTEGLISGNTIYFGEGSWLTVV.

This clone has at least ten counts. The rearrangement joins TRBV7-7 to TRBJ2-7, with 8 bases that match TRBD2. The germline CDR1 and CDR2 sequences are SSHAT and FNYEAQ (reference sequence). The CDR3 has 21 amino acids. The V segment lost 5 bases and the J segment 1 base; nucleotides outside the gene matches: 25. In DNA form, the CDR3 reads TGTGCCAGCAGCCTTACGCCCAGCGGGAGTAGTGTGCTTTGGGGATCCTACGAGCAGTACGTC. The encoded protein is CASSLTPSGSSVLWGSYEQYV.

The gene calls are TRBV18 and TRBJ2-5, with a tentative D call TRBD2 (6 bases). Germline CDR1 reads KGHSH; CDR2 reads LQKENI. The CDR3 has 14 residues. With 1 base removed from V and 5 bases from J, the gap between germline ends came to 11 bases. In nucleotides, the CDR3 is TGTGCCAGCTCACCACGCTCTGGGGGGGAGACCCAGTACTTC. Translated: CASSPRSGGETQYF.

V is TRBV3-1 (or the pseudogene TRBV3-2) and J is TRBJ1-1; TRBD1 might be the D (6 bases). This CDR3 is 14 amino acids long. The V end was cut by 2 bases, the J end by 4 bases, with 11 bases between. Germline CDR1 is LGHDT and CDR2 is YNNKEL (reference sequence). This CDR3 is CASSQLTGTTEAFF. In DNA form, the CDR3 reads TGTGCCAGCAGCCAACTAACAGGGACCACTGAAGCTTTCTTT.

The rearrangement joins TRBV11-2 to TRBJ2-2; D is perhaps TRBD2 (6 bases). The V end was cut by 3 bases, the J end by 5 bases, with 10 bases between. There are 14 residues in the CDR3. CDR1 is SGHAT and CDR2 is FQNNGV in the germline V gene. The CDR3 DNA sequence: TGTGCCAGCAGCTTTCGACGGGAGACCGGGGAGCTGTTTTTT. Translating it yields CASSFRRETGELFF.

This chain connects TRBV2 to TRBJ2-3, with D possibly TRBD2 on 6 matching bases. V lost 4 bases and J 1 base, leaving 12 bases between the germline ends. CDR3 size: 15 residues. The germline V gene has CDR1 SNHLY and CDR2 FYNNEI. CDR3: CASSVGGAGTDTQYF. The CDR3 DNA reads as TGTGCCAGCAGTGTGGGCGGGGCCGGCACAGATACGCAGTATTTT.

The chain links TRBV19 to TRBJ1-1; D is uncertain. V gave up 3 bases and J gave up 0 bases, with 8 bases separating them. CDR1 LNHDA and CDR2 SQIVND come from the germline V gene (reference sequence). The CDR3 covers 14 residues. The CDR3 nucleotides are TGTGCCAGTAGTATTCGAGCTATGAACACTGAAGCTTTCTTT. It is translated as CASSIRAMNTEAFF.

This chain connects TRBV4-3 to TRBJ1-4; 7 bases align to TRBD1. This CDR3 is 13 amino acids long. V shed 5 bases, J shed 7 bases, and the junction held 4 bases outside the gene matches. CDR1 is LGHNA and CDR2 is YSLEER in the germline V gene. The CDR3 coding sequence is TGCGCCAGCAGCAGACAGGGACTTGAAAAACTGTTTTTT. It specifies CASSRQGLEKLFF.

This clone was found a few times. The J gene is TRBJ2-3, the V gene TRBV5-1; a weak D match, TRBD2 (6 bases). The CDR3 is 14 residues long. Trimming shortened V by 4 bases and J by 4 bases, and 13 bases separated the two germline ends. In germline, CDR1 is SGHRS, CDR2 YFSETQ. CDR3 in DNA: TGCGCCAGCAGCCTGGGACTCACTTCAGATACGCAGTATTTT. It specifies CASSLGLTSDTQYF.

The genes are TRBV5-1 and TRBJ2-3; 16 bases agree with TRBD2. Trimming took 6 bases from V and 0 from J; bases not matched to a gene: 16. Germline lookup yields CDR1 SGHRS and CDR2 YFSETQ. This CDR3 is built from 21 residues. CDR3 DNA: TGCGCCAGCACCGCGGGACTAGCGGGGGGGCCGGGTCCTTTTAGCACAGATACGCAGTATTTT. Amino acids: CASTAGLAGGPGPFSTDTQYF.

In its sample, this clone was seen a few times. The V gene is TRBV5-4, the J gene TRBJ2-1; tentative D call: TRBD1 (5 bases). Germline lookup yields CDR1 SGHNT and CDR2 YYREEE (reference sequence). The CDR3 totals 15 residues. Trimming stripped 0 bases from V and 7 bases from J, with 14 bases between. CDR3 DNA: TGTGCCAGCAGCTTGGAGCTGGCAGGGTTAAATGAGCAGTTCTTC. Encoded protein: CASSLELAGLNEQFF.

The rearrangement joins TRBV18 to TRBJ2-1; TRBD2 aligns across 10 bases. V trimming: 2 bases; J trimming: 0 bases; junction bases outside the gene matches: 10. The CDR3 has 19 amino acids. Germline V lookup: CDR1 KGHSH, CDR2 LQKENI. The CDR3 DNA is TGTGCCAGCTCACCAAAGGGGGTAGCGGGAGGCTCCTCCTACAATGAGCAGTTCTTC. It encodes CASSPKGVAGGSSYNEQFF.

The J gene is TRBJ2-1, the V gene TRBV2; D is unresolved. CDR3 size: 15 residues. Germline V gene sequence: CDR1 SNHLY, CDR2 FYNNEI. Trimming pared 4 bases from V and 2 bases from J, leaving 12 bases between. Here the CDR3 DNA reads TGTGCCAGCAGTGTTGACACCGCTGCCTACAATGAGCAGTTCTTC. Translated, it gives CASSVDTAAYNEQFF.

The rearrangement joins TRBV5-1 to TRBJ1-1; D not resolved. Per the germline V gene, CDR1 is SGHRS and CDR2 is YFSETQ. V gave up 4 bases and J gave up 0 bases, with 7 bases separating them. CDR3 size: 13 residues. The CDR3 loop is CASSLRVNTEAFF. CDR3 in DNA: TGCGCCAGCAGCCTACGAGTGAACACTGAAGCTTTCTTT.

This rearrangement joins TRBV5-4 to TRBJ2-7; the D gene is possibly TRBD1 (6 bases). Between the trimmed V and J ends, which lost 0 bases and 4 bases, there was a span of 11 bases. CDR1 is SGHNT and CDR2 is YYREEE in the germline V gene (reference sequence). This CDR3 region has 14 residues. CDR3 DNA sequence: TGTGCCAGCAGCTTGGGAGGGGGTAGGTACGAGCAGTACTTC. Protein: CASSLGGGRYEQYF.

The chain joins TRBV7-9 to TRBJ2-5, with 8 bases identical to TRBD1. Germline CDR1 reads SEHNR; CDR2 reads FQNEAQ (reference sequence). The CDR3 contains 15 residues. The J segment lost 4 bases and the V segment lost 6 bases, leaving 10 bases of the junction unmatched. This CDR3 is CASSSGGYDPETQYF. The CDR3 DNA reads TGTGCCAGCAGTTCAGGGGGCTACGACCCAGAGACCCAGTACTTC. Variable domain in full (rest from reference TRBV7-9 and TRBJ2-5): DTGVSQNPRHKITKRGQNVTFRCDPISEHNRLYWYRQTLGQGPEFLTYFQNEAQLEKSRLLSDRFSAERPKGSFSTLEIQRTEQGDSAMYLCASSSGGYDPETQYFGPGTRLLVL.

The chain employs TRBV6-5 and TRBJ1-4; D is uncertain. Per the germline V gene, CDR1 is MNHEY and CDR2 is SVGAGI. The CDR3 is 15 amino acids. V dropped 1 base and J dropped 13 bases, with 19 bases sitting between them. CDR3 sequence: CASSYFRGSSGSLFF. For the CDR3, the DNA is TGTGCCAGCAGTTACTTTAGAGGGTCCTCAGGTTCACTGTTTTTT.

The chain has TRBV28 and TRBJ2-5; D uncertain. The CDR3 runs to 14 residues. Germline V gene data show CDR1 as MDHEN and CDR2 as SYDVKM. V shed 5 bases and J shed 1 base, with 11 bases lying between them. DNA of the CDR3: TGTGCCAGCAGTCCCCCCGCGGTCCAAGAGACCCAGTACTTC. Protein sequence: CASSPPAVQETQYF.